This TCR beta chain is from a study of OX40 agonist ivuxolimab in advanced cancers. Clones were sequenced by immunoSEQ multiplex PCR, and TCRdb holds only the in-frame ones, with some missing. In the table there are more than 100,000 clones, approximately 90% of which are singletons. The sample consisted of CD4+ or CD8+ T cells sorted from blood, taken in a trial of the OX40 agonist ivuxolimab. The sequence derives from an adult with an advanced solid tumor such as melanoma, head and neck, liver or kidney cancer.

The CDR3 reads CASSFRDSKETQYF. CDR3 DNA sequence: TGTGCCAGCAGCTTTAGGGACAGTAAAGAGACCCAGTACTTC. The rearrangement joins TRBV7-9 to TRBJ2-5, with 7 bases lining up with TRBD1. The CDR3 is made up of 14 amino acids. The J segment lost 3 bases and the V segment lost 3 bases, leaving 4 bases of the junction unmatched. Germline CDR1 is SEHNR and CDR2 is FQNEAQ (reference sequence).